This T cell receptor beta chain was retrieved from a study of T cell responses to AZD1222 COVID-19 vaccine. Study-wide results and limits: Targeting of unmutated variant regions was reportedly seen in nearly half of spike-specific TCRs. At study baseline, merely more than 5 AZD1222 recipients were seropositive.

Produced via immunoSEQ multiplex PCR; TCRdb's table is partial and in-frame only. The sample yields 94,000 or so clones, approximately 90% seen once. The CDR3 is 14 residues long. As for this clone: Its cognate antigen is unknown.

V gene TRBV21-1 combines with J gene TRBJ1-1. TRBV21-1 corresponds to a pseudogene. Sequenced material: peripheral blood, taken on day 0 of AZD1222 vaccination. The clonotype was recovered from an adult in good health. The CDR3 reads CASSKKKRRTEAFF. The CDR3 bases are TGTGCCAGCAGCAAAAAGAAGAGAAGAACTGAAGCTTTCTTT.